This T cell receptor (beta chain) was documented in a study of post-analysis software for immune sequencing data. Study conclusions and caveats: Patients had higher frequencies than controls of roughly five TRBV segments, including TRBV5-6, TRBV5-1 and TRBV20-1.

With respect to this clonotype: Its antigen is currently unknown.

Unique molecular identifiers had been added to the TCR beta cDNA libraries. In TCRdb, the PCR reads were re-called with MiXCR into one record per CDR3 protein. This table has about 810,000 distinct CDR3 sequences, roughly 50% appearing once. The CDR3 has 15 residues. V shed 3 bases, J shed 4 bases, and the junction held 8 bases outside the gene matches. Germline V gene data show CDR1 as DFQATT and CDR2 as SNEGSKA (reference sequence). The receptor was derived from a girl aged 5-17 years with multiple sclerosis. The sample comprised blood. The chain uses TRBV20-1 and TRBJ2-1; TRBD2 matches 8 bases. CDR3 amino acids: CSARGLSGDYNEQFF. The DNA for the CDR3 is TGCAGTGCTAGGGGGCTTAGCGGGGATTACAATGAGCAGTTCTTC.